A single sample is the source of the 17 T cell receptor beta chains below, sequenced in a study of blood T cell repertoires in COVID-19. Produced via immunoSEQ multiplex PCR; TCRdb's table is partial and in-frame only. The sample has approximately 210,000 clones; about nine tenths are singletons. Sequencing was done on a sample of peripheral blood. All receptors come from a man aged 25-45 years who had recovered from COVID-19.

This clone was seen a single time. The chain couples TRBV2 to TRBJ2-3, with 12 bases identical to TRBD2. Germline V gene sequence: CDR1 SNHLY, CDR2 FYNNEI. The CDR3 contains 15 residues. V trimming: 7 bases; J trimming: 6 bases; junction bases outside the gene matches: 8. This CDR3 reads CASKLLAGGEDTQYF. The CDR3 DNA reads as TGTGCCAGCAAGCTACTAGCGGGGGGTGAGGATACGCAGTATTTT.

The chain is built from TRBV7-9 and TRBJ2-2, with a tentative D call TRBD2 (7 bases). Per germline, CDR1 SEHNR and CDR2 FQNEAQ (reference sequence). V lost 7 bases and J lost 5, with 17 bases in between. This CDR3 spans 15 amino acids. CDR3 sequence (DNA): TGTGCCAGCACCCCGAGGGGGGGGGCGACCGGGGAGCTGTTTTTT. It codes for CASTPRGGATGELFF.

This clone was counted once. The genes are TRBV27 and TRBJ1-2; 12 bases match TRBD1. Germline CDR1 MNHEY, CDR2 SMNVEV (reference sequence). Germline trimming cut 8 bases from V and 3 bases from J; bases unmatched to any gene: 1. CDR3 length equals 13 residues. CDR3 coding DNA: TGTGCCAGCGGGGACAGGGGGCACTATGGCTACACCTTC. Protein: CASGDRGHYGYTF.

This clone was detected once. A junction boundary mismatches the germline segment, possibly from a read error. The CDR3 region is CVSSLAVVGLAAF. As DNA, the CDR3 is TGTGTCAGCAGCTTAGCTGTCGTAGGACTAGCGGCTTTT. The chain has TRBV7-2 and TRBJ2-3; 10 bases align to TRBD2. The CDR3 loop spans 13 amino acids. Per germline, CDR1 SGHTA and CDR2 FQGNSA.

This clone occurred a few times. The genes are TRBV5-1 and TRBJ1-2, with 7 bases that match TRBD1. Germline trimming cut 7 bases from V and 4 bases from J; bases unmatched to any gene: 1. The CDR3 totals 11 residues. Germline V gene lookup returns CDR1 SGHRS and CDR2 YFSETQ. The CDR3 sequence is CASQGVYGYTF. CDR3 DNA: TGCGCCAGCCAGGGGGTCTATGGCTACACCTTC. The entire variable domain, with the rest obtained from reference TRBV5-1 and TRBJ1-2, is as follows: KAGVTQTPRYLIKTRGQQVTLSCSPISGHRSVSWYQQTPGQGLQFLFEYFSETQRNKGNFPGRFSGRQFSNSRSEMNVSTLELGDSALYLCASQGVYGYTFGSGTRLTVV.

The chain links TRBV5-5 to TRBJ1-1, with TRBD1 matching 8 bases. CDR3 length: 17 amino acids. V was clipped by 2 bases and J by 4 bases; unmatched bases: 13. The V gene's germline CDR1 is SGHKS and CDR2 YYEKEE (reference sequence). The CDR3 DNA reads TGTGCCAGCAGCTTAGGCCGCCCCGGGACAGGATTCACTGAAGCTTTCTTT. This sequence encodes CASSLGRPGTGFTEAFF.

The rearrangement joins TRBV12-3 or TRBV12-4 to TRBJ2-7; D remains ambiguous. V lost 8 bases to trimming and J lost 7 bases, with 12 bases between them. The CDR3 spans 11 residues. CDR3 region: CASGPLGEQYF. The CDR3 nucleotides read TGTGCCAGCGGCCCCCTAGGTGAGCAGTACTTC.

This sequence joins TRBV7-2 and TRBJ1-1; 12 nucleotides match TRBD1. Trimming removed 5 bases from V and 5 bases from J; junction bases left unmatched: 12. The CDR3 loop spans 17 amino acids. CDR1 and CDR2 (germline): SGHTA, FQGNSA. CDR3 sequence (DNA): TGTGCCAGCAGCCCGAGGAATCCGGGACAGGGGGCAACTGAAGCTTTCTTT. Translation: CASSPRNPGQGATEAFF.

This chain connects TRBV18 to TRBJ2-5; D is unclear. V was cut by 3 bases and J by 2 bases, with 7 bases left in between. CDR1 is KGHSH and CDR2 is LQKENI in the germline V gene. The CDR3 is 13 amino acids. The CDR3 bases are TGTGCCAGCTCACCCCCCTTACAAGAGACCCAGTACTTC. Its translation is CASSPPLQETQYF.

The chain is built from TRBV6-1 and TRBJ2-7, with D maybe TRBD2 (6 bases). The length of the CDR3 is 14 residues. Trimming removed 3 bases at V and 3 bases at J, with 12 bases between. CDR1 MNHNS and CDR2 SASEGT come from the germline V gene. CDR3 DNA: TGTGCCAGCAGTGAGAGGGGACTTAGCTACGAGCAGTACTTC. Residues: CASSERGLSYEQYF.

The rearrangement links TRBV5-1 to TRBJ2-1; 11 bases agree with TRBD1. CDR3 length: 14 residues. V shed 2 bases and J 6 bases; nucleotides not matched to a gene: 1. Germline V lookup: CDR1 SGHRS, CDR2 YFSETQ. As DNA, the CDR3 is TGCGCCAGCAGCTTCGGGACAGGGGGCAATGAGCAGTTCTTC. It encodes CASSFGTGGNEQFF.

The chain combines TRBV19 with TRBJ1-5; D gene unclear. The CDR3 is made up of 15 amino acids. Germline CDR1 reads LNHDA; CDR2 reads SQIVND (reference sequence). The V end was cut by 4 bases, the J end by 7 bases, with 17 bases between. CDR3 loop: CASSTTFLGSQPQHF. The CDR3 DNA reads as TGTGCCAGTAGTACTACTTTTTTAGGGAGCCAGCCCCAGCATTTT.

The chain is built from TRBV19 and TRBJ2-4; D ambiguous. Germline V gene sequence: CDR1 LNHDA, CDR2 SQIVND (reference sequence). The CDR3 is 14 amino acids. Trimming shortened V by 6 bases and J by 2 bases, and 11 bases separated the two germline ends. The CDR3 DNA reads as TGTGCCAGTAGCCAGGATTGGCCCAAAAACATTCAGTACTTC. It encodes CASSQDWPKNIQYF.

This chain joins TRBV3-1 (or the pseudogene TRBV3-2) and TRBJ1-5; the D gene is possibly TRBD1 (5 bases). In germline, CDR1 is LGHDT, CDR2 YNNKEL (reference sequence). The V gene lost 1 base and the J gene lost 4 bases, with 8 bases spanning the gap. This CDR3 has 14 amino acids. CDR3 sequence reads: CASSQVGGNQPQHF. The DNA for the CDR3 is TGTGCCAGCAGCCAAGTTGGGGGGAATCAGCCCCAGCATTTT.

The chain combines TRBV27 with TRBJ2-2, with D maybe TRBD2 (6 bases). Trimming took 4 bases from V and 4 from J, leaving 16 bases between them. CDR3 size: 16 residues. Germline CDR1 MNHEY, CDR2 SMNVEV (reference sequence). The CDR3 sequence: CASSSSGLATTGELFF. For the CDR3, the DNA is TGTGCCAGCAGTTCGTCCGGCCTAGCGACCACCGGGGAGCTGTTTTTT.

This rearrangement joins TRBV5-6 to TRBJ1-4; a weak D match, TRBD1 (6 bases). Germline values: CDR1 SGHDT, CDR2 YYEEEE. The CDR3 has 15 residues. Deletions cut 4 bases from V and 8 bases from J, with 18 bases between. Written as DNA, the CDR3 is TGTGCCAGCAGCCAAACCGGCCAGGGGCACGAAAAACTGTTTTTT. Protein sequence: CASSQTGQGHEKLFF. Drawing the rest from reference TRBV5-6 and TRBJ1-4, the complete variable domain is DAGVTQSPTHLIKTRGQQVTLRCSPKSGHDTVSWYQQALGQGPQFIFQYYEEEERQRGNFPDRFSGHQFPNYSSELNVNALLLGDSALYLCASSQTGQGHEKLFFGSGTQLSVL.

The chain combines TRBV3-1 (or the pseudogene TRBV3-2) with TRBJ1-3, with 9 positions matching TRBD1. CDR1 and CDR2 from the germline V gene are LGHDT and YNNKEL (reference sequence). The V gene end was trimmed by 8 bases and the J gene end by 1 base; junction bases not matched to a gene: 3. The CDR3 extends over 14 amino acids. The CDR3 nucleotides read TGTGCCAGCTCACAGGGGGCTTCTGGAAACACCATATATTTT. Translated: CASSQGASGNTIYF.